These 21 T cell receptor beta chains were sequenced from one sample in a study of T cells in Graves' hyperthyroidism and ophthalmopathy. RNA transcripts were the template for amplifying TCR beta CDR3 regions. During a first-round RT-PCR of the TCR CDR3, the HTBI primer set was used. TCRdb fed the multiplex PCR reads into MiXCR, producing one record per CDR3 protein. The sample yields approximately 500,000 distinct CDR3 sequences, roughly 46% seen once. Sequenced material: peripheral blood or thyroid tissue (not recorded which). These receptors were obtained from a woman aged 18-30 years with Graves' hyperthyroidism.

The V and J genes are TRBV7-8 and TRBJ1-3; D is unclear. CDR1 and CDR2 (germline): SGHVS, FQNEAQ. There are 15 residues in the CDR3. V was cut by 6 bases and J by 2 bases, with 14 bases left in between. CDR3 sequence: CASSPTWNTGNTIYF. DNA for the CDR3: TGTGCCAGCAGTCCTACATGGAACACTGGAAACACCATATATTTT. The whole variable domain, filled in from reference TRBV7-8 and TRBJ1-3, reads GAGVSQSPRYKVAKRGQDVALRCDPISGHVSLFWYQQALGQGPEFLTYFQNEAQLDKSGLPSDRFFAERPEGSVSTLKIQRTQQEDSAVYLCASSPTWNTGNTIYFGEGSWLTVV.

This chain links TRBV6-5 with TRBJ1-5; TRBD1 matches at 11 bases. V lost 5 bases, J lost 6 bases, and 6 bases stayed unmatched. Germline V gene data show CDR1 as MNHEY and CDR2 as SVGAGI. The CDR3 covers 15 residues. CDR3 bases: TGTGCCAGCAGTGTGGGACAGGGGGAAGGTCAGCCCCAGCATTTT. Translating it yields CASSVGQGEGQPQHF.

Ten or more counts support this clonotype. The rearrangement uses TRBV7-9 and TRBJ1-4; D is ambiguous. The germline gives CDR1 SEHNR, CDR2 FQNEAQ (reference sequence). V lost 3 bases and J lost 4, with 9 bases in between. This CDR3 region has 14 residues. The CDR3 bases are TGTGCCAGCAGCTTCACAGCCCATAATGAAAAACTGTTTTTT. It codes for CASSFTAHNEKLFF.

Many counts were recorded for this clonotype. The chain carries TRBV20-1 and TRBJ2-5, with D perhaps TRBD2 (6 bases). In germline, CDR1 is DFQATT, CDR2 SNEGSKA (reference sequence). Trimming shortened V by 4 bases and J by 1 base, and 13 bases separated the two germline ends. The CDR3 runs 14 residues. The CDR3 DNA reads as TGCAGTGCTAATTGGAGGGGCACCCAAGAGACCCAGTACTTC. Protein product: CSANWRGTQETQYF.

This clonotype was detected ten times or more. This chain uses TRBV5-4 with TRBJ1-1; D is undetermined. The germline V gene has CDR1 SGHNT and CDR2 YYREEE (reference sequence). The V and J ends lost 0 bases and 2 bases respectively, with 8 bases between them. The CDR3 loop spans 14 amino acids. The CDR3 DNA is TGTGCCAGCAGCTTGGTTGAGCGAAACACTGAAGCTTTCTTT. This sequence encodes CASSLVERNTEAFF.

This clonotype was detected ten times or more. The CDR3 loop reads CASSLGGPHDRALSEKLFF. The CDR3 DNA reads TGTGCCAGCAGCTTAGGCGGTCCTCATGACAGGGCCCTCAGTGAAAAACTGTTTTTT. The chain couples TRBV7-2 to TRBJ1-4; TRBD1 aligns across 7 bases. This CDR3 is 19 amino acids long. Germline V gene lookup returns CDR1 SGHTA and CDR2 FQGNSA. V lost 1 base, J lost 7 bases, and 18 bases stayed unmatched.

This clonotype came up a few times. J is TRBJ2-3 and V is TRBV29-1; unclear D gene. Germline V lookup: CDR1 SQVTM, CDR2 ANQGSEA. V lost 3 bases, J lost 10 bases, and 14 bases lay in between. The CDR3 is made up of 12 amino acids. CDR3 in amino acids: CSVDREPLSQYF. Written as DNA, the CDR3 is TGCAGCGTTGACCGTGAGCCGCTTTCGCAGTATTTT.

The chain couples TRBV29-1 to TRBJ2-5, with 13 nucleotides matching TRBD2. This CDR3 region has 15 residues. Germline loops: CDR1 SQVTM, CDR2 ANQGSEA. V shed 5 bases and J 5 bases; nucleotides not matched to a gene: 8. This chain's CDR3 is CSVHLGLAGLETQYF. For the CDR3, the DNA is TGCAGCGTTCACCTGGGACTAGCGGGGTTGGAGACCCAGTACTTC.

This clonotype was counted at least ten times. V and J are TRBV5-1 and TRBJ2-7, with 7 bases that match TRBD1. CDR1 SGHRS and CDR2 YFSETQ come from the germline V gene. V gave up 4 bases and J gave up 7 bases; unmatched junction bases: 5. This CDR3 region has 12 residues. Here the CDR3 reads CASSMTGMEQYF. Here the CDR3 DNA reads TGCGCCAGCAGCATGACAGGGATGGAGCAGTACTTC.

The chain couples TRBV18 to TRBJ1-5, with D hard to call. CDR1 is KGHSH, CDR2 LQKENI, per germline. The CDR3 consists of 16 residues. Trimming took 2 bases from V and 2 from J, leaving 13 bases between them. The CDR3 protein is CASSPRPLEGNQPQHF. CDR3 bases: TGTGCCAGCTCACCAAGACCTCTGGAGGGCAATCAGCCCCAGCATTTT.

This chain joins TRBV11-3 and TRBJ1-3, with 8 bases that match TRBD1. The CDR3 sequence is 14 residues long. Germline V lookup: CDR1 SGHNT, CDR2 YENEEA. The ends lost 5 bases at V and 5 bases at J; junction bases unmatched: 5. The CDR3 DNA reads as TGTGCCAGCAGCCCGCGGACAGGGCGAAACACCATATATTTT. This gives the protein CASSPRTGRNTIYF.

This chain connects TRBV29-1 to TRBJ1-6, with 9 nucleotides matching TRBD1. Germline CDR1 is SQVTM and CDR2 is ANQGSEA. The trim removed 5 bases at V and 8 bases at J, leaving 4 bases unmatched. The CDR3 is made up of 13 amino acids. Here the CDR3 reads CSVRQGVHSPLHF. The CDR3 DNA is TGCAGCGTTCGACAGGGGGTGCATTCACCCCTCCACTTT.

Many counts were recorded for this clonotype. The chain employs TRBV5-8 and TRBJ1-2; D gene uncertain. The CDR3 length is 15 residues. The germline V gene encodes CDR1 SGHTS and CDR2 YDEGEE. V shed 0 bases and J shed 2 bases, with 11 bases lying between them. The DNA of the CDR3 is TGTGCCAGCAGCTTGGAAGGGTCGCTAAACTATGGCTACACCTTC. As protein: CASSLEGSLNYGYTF.

The chain combines TRBV2 with TRBJ1-6, with TRBD1 matching over 9 bases. The CDR3 has 13 amino acids. V was pared by 11 bases and J by 9 bases, with 8 bases of the junction left unmatched. In germline, CDR1 is SNHLY, CDR2 FYNNEI. The CDR3, as DNA: TGTGCCGGCACCGGGACAGGGCTTTCACCCCTCCACTTT. Translated: CAGTGTGLSPLHF.

Turning to this clonotype: Relative to the germline gene, one junction end is altered; a read error may explain this. The rearrangement uses TRBV29-1 and TRBJ1-1, with 7 bases identical to TRBD1. Per the germline V gene, CDR1 is SQVTM and CDR2 is ANQGSEA. CDR3 length: 12 residues. The CDR3 sequence is CSVGGQNSEAFF. Here the CDR3 DNA reads TGCAGCGTGGGGGGACAGAACTCTGAAGCTTTCTTT.

J is TRBJ1-4 and V is TRBV11-1; TRBD1 matches at 7 bases. V shed 4 bases and J 6 bases; nucleotides not matched to a gene: 8. The CDR3 extends over 15 amino acids. The germline V gene encodes CDR1 SGHAT and CDR2 FQDESV (reference sequence). The CDR3 protein is CASSWKGTEDEKLFF. The CDR3 DNA reads TGTGCCAGCAGCTGGAAGGGGACAGAGGATGAAAAACTGTTTTTT.

Many counts were recorded for this clonotype. The J gene is TRBJ1-6, the V gene TRBV13; possibly TRBD1 for D (6 bases). This CDR3 region has 15 residues. Germline V lookup: CDR1 PRHDT, CDR2 FYEKMQ (reference sequence). The V end was cut by 5 bases, the J end by 5 bases, with 13 bases between. CDR3: CASSPDRQNNSPLHF. The CDR3 coding sequence is TGTGCCAGCAGCCCGGACAGACAAAATAATTCACCCCTCCACTTT.

The chain has TRBV25-1 and TRBJ2-2; no clear D. V lost 5 bases, J lost 2 bases, and 9 bases lay in between. CDR1 and CDR2 (germline): MGHDK, SYGVNS. The CDR3 is made up of 14 amino acids. CDR3 residues: CASSITKNTGELFF. In DNA, the CDR3 is TGTGCCAGCAGTATTACTAAAAACACCGGGGAGCTGTTTTTT.

This clonotype appeared a few times. The chain's CDR3 is CAWSVQENTEAFF. CDR3 in DNA: TGTGCCTGGAGTGTGCAGGAGAACACTGAAGCTTTCTTT. The chain links TRBV30 to TRBJ1-1; D is ambiguous. The germline V and J ends were trimmed by 0 bases and 1 base, with 6 bases remaining between them. The V gene's germline CDR1 is GTSNPN and CDR2 SVGIG (reference sequence). The CDR3 spans 13 residues.

This clonotype showed up just a few times. The chain joins TRBV20-1 to TRBJ2-3; weak D call: TRBD1 (6 bases). Germline CDR1 and CDR2: DFQATT and SNEGSKA (reference sequence). The CDR3 extends over 13 amino acids. Trimming left V 3 bases short and J 12 bases short, with 19 bases between. The CDR3 DNA reads TGCAGTGCTAGCCGAGGCAGGGGCAGCTTTCAGTATTTT. Protein product: CSASRGRGSFQYF.

This clonotype showed up just a few times. This chain uses TRBV30 with TRBJ1-2; 8 positions match TRBD1. The germline CDR1 and CDR2 sequences are GTSNPN and SVGIG (reference sequence). The CDR3 runs to 14 residues. With 1 base clipped from V and 3 bases from J, the junction kept 4 bases outside the gene matches. The CDR3: CAWSGLDRDYGYTF. The CDR3 region has the DNA TGTGCCTGGAGTGGGCTGGACAGGGACTATGGCTACACCTTC.